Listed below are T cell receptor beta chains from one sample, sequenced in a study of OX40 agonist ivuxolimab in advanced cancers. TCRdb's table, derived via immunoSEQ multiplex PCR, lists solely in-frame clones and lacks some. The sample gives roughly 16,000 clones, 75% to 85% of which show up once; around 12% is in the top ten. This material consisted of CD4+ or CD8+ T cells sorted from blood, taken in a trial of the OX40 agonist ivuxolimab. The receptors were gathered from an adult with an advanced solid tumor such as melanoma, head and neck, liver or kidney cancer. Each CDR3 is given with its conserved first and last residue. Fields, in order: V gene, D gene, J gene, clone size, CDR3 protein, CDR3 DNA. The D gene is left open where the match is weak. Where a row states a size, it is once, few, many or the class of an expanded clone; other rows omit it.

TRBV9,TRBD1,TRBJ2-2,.,CASSVDPWTGGNTGELFF,TGTGCCAGCAGCGTAGACCCCTGGACAGGGGGAAACACCGGGGAGCTGTTTTTT
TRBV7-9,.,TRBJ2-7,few,CASSLGGLSYEQYF,TGTGCCAGCAGCTTAGGGGGACTGTCCTACGAGCAGTACTTC
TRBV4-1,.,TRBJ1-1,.,CASSQEGGGNTEAFF,TGCGCCAGCAGCCAAGAGGGAGGAGGGAACACTGAAGCTTTCTTT
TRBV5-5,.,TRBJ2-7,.,CASSLVGQTYEQYF,TGTGCCAGCAGCTTGGTAGGTCAAACCTACGAGCAGTACTTC
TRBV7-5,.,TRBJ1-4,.,CVRSLEGKGYEKLFF,TGTGTCAGAAGCTTAGAAGGGAAGGGATATGAAAAACTGTTTTTT
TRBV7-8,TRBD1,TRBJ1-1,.,CASSWTDRMNTEAFF,TGTGCCAGCAGCTGGACGGACAGGATGAACACTGAAGCTTTCTTT
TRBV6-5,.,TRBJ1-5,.,CASRPGVGQPQHF,TGTGCCAGCAGACCGGGGGTGGGCCAGCCCCAGCATTTT
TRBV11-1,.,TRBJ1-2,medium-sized,CASSSGLTAGYTF,TGTGCCAGCAGCTCAGGACTTACCGCTGGCTACACCTTC
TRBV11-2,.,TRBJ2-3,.,CASSSDLLDTQYF,TGTGCCAGCAGCTCAGACCTTTTAGATACGCAGTATTTT
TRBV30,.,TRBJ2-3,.,CAWSLSGRADTQYF,TGTGCCTGGAGTTTAAGCGGGCGGGCAGATACGCAGTATTTT
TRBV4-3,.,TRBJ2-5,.,CASSPGPFRETQYF,TGCGCCAGCAGTCCCGGGCCATTCCGGGAGACCCAGTACTTC
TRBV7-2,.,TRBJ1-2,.,CASSSQGDGYTF,TGTGCCAGCAGCTCCCAGGGTGATGGCTACACCTTC
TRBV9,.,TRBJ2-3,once,CASSANVPTDTQYF,TGTGCCAGCAGTGCTAATGTACCCACAGATACGCAGTATTTT
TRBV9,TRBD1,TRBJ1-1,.,CASSVEIQGAMNTEAFF,TGTGCCAGCAGCGTAGAAATTCAGGGGGCCATGAACACTGAAGCTTTCTTT
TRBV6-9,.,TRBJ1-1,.,CASSEGGLGEAFF,TGTGCCAGCAGTGAGGGTGGGCTCGGTGAAGCTTTCTTT
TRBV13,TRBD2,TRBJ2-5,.,CASSRRGEDETQYF,TGTGCCAGCAGCAGACGGGGGGAGGATGAGACCCAGTACTTC
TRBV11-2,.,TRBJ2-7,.,CASSLGLTQYF,TGTGCCAGCAGCTTAGGGCTCACTCAGTACTTC
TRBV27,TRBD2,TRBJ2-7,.,CASSLSPSGVYEQYF,TGTGCCAGCAGTTTATCGCCCAGCGGGGTGTACGAGCAGTACTTC
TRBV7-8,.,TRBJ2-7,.,CASSPAGGGGSYEQYF,TGTGCCAGCAGCCCCGCAGGGGGCGGGGGCTCCTACGAGCAGTACTTC
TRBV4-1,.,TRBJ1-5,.,CASSQDEGRSQPQHF,TGCGCCAGCAGCCAAGACGAGGGTCGCAGTCAGCCCCAGCATTTT
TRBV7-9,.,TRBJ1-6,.,CASSQEEGNSYSPLHF,TGTGCCAGCAGCCAAGAGGAGGGGAACAGTTATTCACCCCTCCACTTT
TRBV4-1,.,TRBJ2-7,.,CASSQHQNSGEYEQYF,TGCGCCAGCAGCCAACACCAAAACTCAGGAGAATACGAGCAGTACTTC
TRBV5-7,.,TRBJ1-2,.,CASSLPHGYTF,TGTGCCAGCAGCTTACCACATGGCTACACCTTC
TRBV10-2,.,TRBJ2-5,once,CASSESIKEETQYF,TGCGCCAGCAGTGAGTCGATAAAAGAAGAGACCCAGTACTTC
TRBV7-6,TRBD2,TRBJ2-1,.,CASSLTASGRNEQFF,TGTGCCAGCAGCTTAACGGCTAGCGGGAGGAATGAGCAGTTCTTC
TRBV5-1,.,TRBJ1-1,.,CASSYGRREAFF,TGCGCCAGCAGCTACGGACGGAGGGAAGCTTTCTTT
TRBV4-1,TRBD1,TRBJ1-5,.,CASSQEVQGVNNQPQHF,TGCGCCAGCAGCCAAGAAGTACAGGGGGTAAACAATCAGCCCCAGCATTTT
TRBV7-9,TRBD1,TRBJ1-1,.,CASSLSTGGRTEAFF,TGTGCCAGCAGCCTATCGACAGGGGGAAGGACTGAAGCTTTCTTT
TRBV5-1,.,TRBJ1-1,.,CASSLVGGSTEAFF,TGCGCCAGCAGCTTGGTAGGAGGGAGCACTGAAGCTTTCTTT
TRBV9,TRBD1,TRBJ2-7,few,CASSIEGTGFGQDEQYF,TGTGCCAGCAGCATCGAGGGGACAGGGTTTGGTCAGGACGAGCAGTACTTC
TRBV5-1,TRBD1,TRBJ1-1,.,CASSLGQGGNTEAFF,TGCGCCAGCAGCTTGGGACAGGGAGGGAACACTGAAGCTTTCTTT